This T cell receptor beta chain is from a study of blood T cells in healthy people across ages. PBMCs, at least 6 million per sample, were isolated. Comment on this clonotype: Its ends do not fully match the called genes, so a read error is possible.

Together with a sample-barcoded 5' primer, a J-beta primer mix was included in a second PCR lasting about 7 to 11 cycles. TCRdb reprocessed the 5' RACE reads with MiXCR, giving one entry per CDR3 protein. Of hundreds of thousands of distinct CDR3 sequences detected, 40% to 50% appear once; the ten largest clones hold roughly 19%. The sequenced sample consisted of blood. The receptor was derived from a man aged 55 to 70 in good health.

The CDR3 DNA follows: TGCACCATTAGTGGGACGGGGAATGGGCAGTTCTTC. The encoded protein is CTISGTGNGQFF. The chain has TRBV29-1 and TRBJ2-1; the D call may be TRBD1 or TRBD2 (5 bases each). The CDR3 is 12 residues long. The germline gives CDR1 SQVTM, CDR2 ANQGSEA.